Detailed here is one TCR beta chain. In the original analysis: Nucleated cell number was recorded as an estimate derived from reference gene primer amplification. Produced via immunoSEQ multiplex PCR; TCRdb's table is partial and in-frame only. V and J calls and clone size come straight from that table; D and trimming were deduced from the DNA. The data show some 22,000 clones, approximately 90% seen once. The sample is drawn from a study of blood T cell repertoires in COVID-19. Study overall: There were acute and convalescent COVID-19 samples, and they came from the United States, Italy and Spain. From T cells, B-cell-depleted T cells, or PBMCs came the material, which was cDNA or gDNA.

The sequence derives from a woman older than 75 with acute or convalescent COVID-19. The sequencing input was peripheral blood.

Here the CDR3 reads CASSTNRLSEAFF. Here the CDR3 DNA reads TGTGCCAGCAGCACCAACAGGCTAAGTGAAGCTTTCTTT. V usage is TRBV27 and J usage is TRBJ1-1; D is possibly TRBD1 (5 bases). The CDR3 totals 13 residues. V was clipped by 6 bases and J by 7 bases, with 15 bases between them. Germline V gives CDR1 MNHEY, CDR2 SMNVEV (reference sequence).